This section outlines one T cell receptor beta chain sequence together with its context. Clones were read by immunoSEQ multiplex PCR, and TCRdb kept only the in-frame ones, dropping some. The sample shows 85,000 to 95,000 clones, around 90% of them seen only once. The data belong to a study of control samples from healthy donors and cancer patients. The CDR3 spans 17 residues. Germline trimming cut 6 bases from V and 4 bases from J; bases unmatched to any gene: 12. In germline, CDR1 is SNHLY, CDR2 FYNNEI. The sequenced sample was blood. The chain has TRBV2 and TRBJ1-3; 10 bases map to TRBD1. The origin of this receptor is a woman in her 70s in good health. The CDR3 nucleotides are TGTGCCAGCAGGGCAAAACCGGGACAGGGGTCCGGAAACACCATATATTTT. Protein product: CASRAKPGQGSGNTIYF.